Listed here are 5 T cell receptor beta chains from one sample, sequenced in a study of blood T cell repertoires in COVID-19. Libraries were prepared by immunoSEQ multiplex PCR; TCRdb keeps only in-frame clonotypes and omits some of them. The sample has some 140,000 clones; 84% are singletons. The specimen sequenced was peripheral blood. Receptors were obtained from a woman of 80 years or more with acute or convalescent COVID-19.

This clone was observed a few times. The CDR3, as DNA: TGTGCCAGCAGTGGCCGCGGTAGAGGGACTGGGGCCAACGTCCTGACTTTC. It specifies CASSGRGRGTGANVLTF. The V and J genes are TRBV6-1 and TRBJ2-6; D is perhaps TRBD2 (5 bases). CDR1 is MNHNS and CDR2 is SASEGT in the germline V gene. This CDR3 contains 17 residues. V gave up 4 bases and J gave up 2 bases, with 15 bases separating them.

The V call is TRBV2, the J call TRBJ2-7; D may be TRBD1 (5 bases). CDR3 length: 13 residues. Trimming left V 3 bases short and J 3 bases short, with 9 bases between. Germline V gene lookup returns CDR1 SNHLY and CDR2 FYNNEI. CDR3 coding DNA: TGTGCCAGCAGTGACAGGGTGGTCTACGAGCAGTACTTC. It encodes CASSDRVVYEQYF. Combining the CDR3 with reference TRBV2 and TRBJ2-7 gives the whole variable domain EPEVTQTPSHQVTQMGQEVILRCVPISNHLYFYWYRQILGQKVEFLVSFYNNEISEKSEIFDDQFSVERPDGSNFTLKIRSTKLEDSAMYFCASSDRVVYEQYFGPGTRLTVT.

V gene TRBV19 combines with J gene TRBJ2-1, with D perhaps matching TRBD1 (6 bases). The CDR3 runs 14 residues. Germline assignment: CDR1 LNHDA and CDR2 SQIVND (reference sequence). V gave up 6 bases and J gave up 0 bases, with 9 bases separating them. The CDR3, as DNA: TGTGCCAGTAGGACGACAGGCTCCTACAATGAGCAGTTCTTC. This codes for CASRTTGSYNEQFF. Using reference TRBV19 and TRBJ2-1 for the parts outside the CDR3, the full variable domain is DGGITQSPKYLFRKEGQNVTLSCEQNLNHDAMYWYRQDPGQGLRLIYYSQIVNDFQKGDIAEGYSVSREKKESFPLTVTSAQKNPTAFYLCASRTTGSYNEQFFGPGTRLTVL.

The chain has TRBV19 and TRBJ1-1; TRBD1 aligns across 8 bases. CDR1 and CDR2 from the germline V gene are LNHDA and SQIVND (reference sequence). The CDR3 spans 16 residues. V trimming: 5 bases; J trimming: 4 bases; junction bases outside the gene matches: 12. CDR3 nucleotide sequence: TGTGCCAGTAGTCTATTCGTTGGACAGGGAGGCACTGAAGCTTTCTTT. This translates into CASSLFVGQGGTEAFF.

As DNA, the CDR3 is TGTGCCATCAGTGAGTCGACGACGGGAACCTACGAGCAGTACTTC. It translates to CAISESTTGTYEQYF. The V and J genes are TRBV10-3 and TRBJ2-7; D perhaps matches TRBD2 (5 bases). CDR1 is ENHRY and CDR2 is SYGVKD in the germline V gene. This CDR3 has 15 amino acids. The V gene lost 0 bases and the J gene lost 2 bases, with 11 bases spanning the gap.